What follows are 28 T cell receptor beta chains derived from one specimen sequenced in a study of T cells in tuberculosis. This sample's time point: new active TB diagnosis, blood taken before or within 7 days of starting treatment. Produced via immunoSEQ multiplex PCR; TCRdb's table is partial and in-frame only. The sample holds over 25,000 clones, around 90% seen once. This material consisted of PBMCs, taken at tuberculosis diagnosis. The receptors derive from an adult with tuberculosis. Some clones in this sample may be carry-over from other donors' samples.

The chain links TRBV2 to TRBJ1-2, with D unclear. This CDR3 is built from 17 residues. Germline-derived CDR1 and CDR2 are SNHLY and FYNNEI. Trimming cost V 5 bases and J 0 bases, with 19 bases left between them. The CDR3: CASSIGLALSANYGYTF. The DNA for the CDR3 is TGTGCCAGCAGTATAGGACTCGCGCTCTCAGCTAACTATGGCTACACCTTC.

This rearrangement joins TRBV19 to TRBJ1-4, with D perhaps TRBD1 (5 bases). The CDR3 is made up of 18 amino acids. Deletions cut 3 bases from V and 0 bases from J, with 17 bases between. Germline CDR1 and CDR2: LNHDA and SQIVND (reference sequence). The CDR3 nucleotides read TGTGCCAGTAGTATCCCCCTCGACAGATTTTCAACTAATGAAAAACTGTTTTTT. Translating gives CASSIPLDRFSTNEKLFF.

With respect to this clone: At one end, the junction sequence differs from germline, possibly due to a read error. The rearrangement joins TRBV7-8 to TRBJ2-3; TRBD2 aligns across 7 bases. This CDR3 comprises 16 residues. The germline CDR1 and CDR2 sequences are SGHVS and FQNEAQ. The CDR3 nucleotides read TGTGCTAGCAGCTTAGCGGTCCGGGGGGGCACAGATACGCAGTATTTT. As protein: CASSLAVRGGTDTQYF.

This clone is a singleton in its sample. The chain couples TRBV4-2 to TRBJ1-4; D remains unclear. The CDR3 spans 17 residues. CDR1 is LGHNA, CDR2 YNFKEQ, per germline. V shed 1 base and J shed 7 bases, with 19 bases lying between them. CDR3 sequence: CASSQVQVGSEGEKLFF. The CDR3 bases are TGTGCCAGCAGCCAAGTCCAGGTGGGATCAGAGGGTGAAAAACTGTTTTTT.

V and J are TRBV19 and TRBJ2-7; TRBD1 matches at 8 bases. V trimming: 0 bases; J trimming: 2 bases; junction bases outside the gene matches: 6. Germline V gene lookup returns CDR1 LNHDA and CDR2 SQIVND (reference sequence). The CDR3 length is 16 residues. The CDR3 spells CASSIDLGTGPYEQYF. CDR3 sequence (DNA): TGTGCCAGTAGTATAGATCTCGGGACAGGCCCCTACGAGCAGTACTTC. Full variable domain (missing parts from reference TRBV19 and TRBJ2-7): DGGITQSPKYLFRKEGQNVTLSCEQNLNHDAMYWYRQDPGQGLRLIYYSQIVNDFQKGDIAEGYSVSREKKESFPLTVTSAQKNPTAFYLCASSIDLGTGPYEQYFGPGTRLTVT.

V is TRBV9 and J is TRBJ2-7; a possible D gene is TRBD2 (6 bases). Per germline, CDR1 SGDLS and CDR2 YYNGEE. Trimming left V 4 bases short and J 2 bases short, with 16 bases between. This CDR3 is 15 amino acids long. The CDR3 here is CASSPGGTGPYEQYF. The CDR3 region has the DNA TGTGCCAGCAGCCCTGGGGGGACGGGACCCTACGAGCAGTACTTC.

The chain combines TRBV27 with TRBJ2-7; the D is unclear. This CDR3 is 14 amino acids long. The germline V and J ends were trimmed by 6 bases and 3 bases, with 15 bases remaining between them. From germline, CDR1 is MNHEY and CDR2 SMNVEV (reference sequence). Written as DNA, the CDR3 is TGTGCCAGCAGGAGAAGCCGCGACATCTACGAGCAGTACTTC. Protein product: CASRRSRDIYEQYF.

This chain joins TRBV13 and TRBJ1-6, with D possibly TRBD1 on 6 matching bases. Germline V gene sequence: CDR1 PRHDT, CDR2 FYEKMQ (reference sequence). The CDR3 has 15 amino acids. The V end was cut by 5 bases, the J end by 11 bases, with 19 bases between. CDR3 bases: TGTGCCAGCAGCCCAAGAGCCACAGGGAACCCACCCCTCCACTTT. It specifies CASSPRATGNPPLHF.

This chain links TRBV25-1 with TRBJ1-3; D is unclear. Germline V gives CDR1 MGHDK, CDR2 SYGVNS. The V gene lost 1 base and the J gene lost 2 bases, with 9 bases spanning the gap. The CDR3 has 15 residues. The CDR3 is CASSESGIAGNTIYF. DNA for the CDR3: TGTGCCAGCAGTGAATCAGGTATTGCTGGAAACACCATATATTTT.

The chain is built from TRBV27 and TRBJ1-2, with D perhaps TRBD1 (6 bases). CDR1 is MNHEY and CDR2 is SMNVEV in the germline V gene (reference sequence). This CDR3 spans 15 amino acids. V was shortened by 0 bases and J by 7 bases, with 15 bases between the two germline ends. The CDR3 region has the DNA TGTGCCAGCAGTTTATCGAGGGGGGGCTTCCGTGGCTACACCTTC. It specifies CASSLSRGGFRGYTF.

The J gene is TRBJ2-1, the V gene TRBV6-6; D is unresolved. The CDR3 sequence is 14 residues long. The germline V gene encodes CDR1 MNHNY and CDR2 SVGAGI (reference sequence). The V end was cut by 0 bases, the J end by 3 bases, with 6 bases between. The CDR3 is CASSYSRVYNEQFF. CDR3 bases: TGTGCCAGCAGTTACTCCCGGGTCTACAATGAGCAGTTCTTC.

The V call is TRBV30, the J call TRBJ1-6; weak D call: TRBD1 (6 bases). The CDR3 length is 15 residues. Germline-derived CDR1 and CDR2 are GTSNPN and SVGIG (reference sequence). Trimming stripped 0 bases from V and 10 bases from J, with 16 bases between. CDR3 DNA: TGTGCCTGGAGTGTCACCAGGGGTGGCTCCTCACCCCTCCACTTT. The encoded protein is CAWSVTRGGSSPLHF.

The V gene is TRBV5-1, the J gene TRBJ1-6; TRBD1 agrees at 9 bases. After removal of 4 bases from V and 8 bases from J, the junction contained 13 bases not matched to a gene. The CDR3 length is 17 residues. CDR1 is SGHRS, CDR2 YFSETQ, per germline. CDR3 DNA: TGCGCCAGCAGCGCAAGACACACCGGGACAGGGCATTCACCCCTCCACTTT. Protein: CASSARHTGTGHSPLHF.

This chain joins TRBV7-6 and TRBJ2-1; 12 nucleotides match TRBD2. The CDR3 has 16 amino acids. Germline CDR1 and CDR2: SGHVS and FNYEAQ. The J segment lost 2 bases and the V segment lost 5 bases, leaving 4 bases of the junction unmatched. The CDR3 here is CASSPRLAGAYNEQFF. In nucleotides, the CDR3 is TGTGCCAGCAGCCCCAGACTAGCGGGAGCCTACAATGAGCAGTTCTTC.

The chain joins TRBV10-3 to TRBJ1-5, with 8 bases fitting TRBD1. The junction had 0 bases not matched to a gene; V was cut back by 4 bases and J by 4 bases. From germline, CDR1 is ENHRY and CDR2 SYGVKD. This CDR3 has 13 residues. CDR3 region: CAISGTGNQPQHF. The CDR3 region has the DNA TGTGCCATCAGTGGGACAGGGAATCAGCCCCAGCATTTT.

CDR3 sequence reads: CASSLVPVFGTDTQYF. For the CDR3, the DNA is TGTGCCAGCAGCTTGGTCCCTGTCTTTGGCACAGATACGCAGTATTTT. This rearrangement joins TRBV5-6 to TRBJ2-3; D remains ambiguous. Germline CDR1 reads SGHDT; CDR2 reads YYEEEE. The germline V and J ends were trimmed by 0 bases and 1 base, with 12 bases remaining between them. The CDR3 covers 16 residues.

This clone was found once. This chain joins TRBV4-1 and TRBJ2-1; a possible D gene is TRBD2 (7 bases). Germline V gene data show CDR1 as MGHRA and CDR2 as YSYEKL. The V end lost 5 bases, the J end lost 2 bases, and 10 bases lay between the germline ends. This CDR3 has 14 residues. The chain's CDR3 is CASSSGGPYNEQFF. Written as DNA, the CDR3 is TGCGCCAGCAGCTCCGGGGGGCCCTACAATGAGCAGTTCTTC.

The gene calls are TRBV5-1 and TRBJ2-7, with 14 positions matching TRBD2. This CDR3 contains 15 residues. Germline V gene data show CDR1 as SGHRS and CDR2 as YFSETQ. Trimming took 6 bases from V and 0 from J; bases not matched to a gene: 2. CDR3 in DNA: TGCGCCAGCAAAGGACTAGCGGGGGGCTCCTACGAGCAGTACTTC. This translates into CASKGLAGGSYEQYF.

The chain carries TRBV2 and TRBJ1-1; 11 bases are shared with TRBD1. CDR1 and CDR2 from the germline V gene are SNHLY and FYNNEI. The CDR3 is made up of 15 amino acids. V was pared by 3 bases and J by 4 bases, with 4 bases of the junction left unmatched. CDR3 residues: CASSDRTGGTTEAFF. The CDR3 DNA reads as TGTGCCAGCAGTGATAGGACAGGGGGCACCACTGAAGCTTTCTTT.

This clone was seen a single time. The J gene is TRBJ1-2, the V gene TRBV6-1; TRBD1 is a possible D gene (6 bases). Trimming cost V 0 bases and J 8 bases, with 13 bases left between them. The V gene's germline CDR1 is MNHNS and CDR2 SASEGT. The CDR3 is made up of 14 amino acids. CDR3 in amino acids: CASSEAGATPGYTF. The DNA of the CDR3 is TGTGCCAGCAGTGAAGCGGGGGCTACTCCCGGCTACACCTTC.

The chain has TRBV2 and TRBJ2-7, with D perhaps matching TRBD1 (6 bases). This CDR3 has 13 amino acids. Deletions cut 4 bases from V and 0 bases from J, with 7 bases between. Germline loops: CDR1 SNHLY, CDR2 FYNNEI. The CDR3 DNA reads TGTGCCAGCAGTGCCAGGGGCTCCTACGAGCAGTACTTC. It codes for CASSARGSYEQYF.

J is TRBJ2-1 and V is TRBV19; 13 bases are a match to TRBD2. CDR1 and CDR2 from the germline V gene are LNHDA and SQIVND (reference sequence). The CDR3 is 17 amino acids. The junction had 2 bases not matched to a gene; V was cut back by 3 bases and J by 0 bases. CDR3 in amino acids: CASSIRTSGSSYNEQFF. Here the CDR3 DNA reads TGTGCCAGTAGTATTCGGACTAGCGGGAGCTCCTACAATGAGCAGTTCTTC.

The CDR3 loop is CASSFRDRGTLVYNEQFF. As DNA, the CDR3 is TGCGCCAGCAGCTTCAGAGACAGGGGGACGCTCGTCTACAATGAGCAGTTCTTC. The chain carries TRBV5-1 and TRBJ2-1; TRBD1 matches at 9 bases. The V gene's germline CDR1 is SGHRS and CDR2 YFSETQ. The CDR3 runs 18 residues. V lost 2 bases, J lost 3 bases, and 12 bases stayed unmatched.

The chain has TRBV7-8 and TRBJ2-5; tentative D call: TRBD1 (5 bases). V lost 5 bases and J lost 4, with 8 bases in between. The CDR3 covers 12 residues. Germline V gives CDR1 SGHVS, CDR2 FQNEAQ. The CDR3 DNA sequence: TGTGCCAGCAGCCCAAGGGGAGAGACCCAGTACTTC. It specifies CASSPRGETQYF.

The V and J genes are TRBV2 and TRBJ2-6; 10 nucleotides align to TRBD2. Germline CDR1 and CDR2: SNHLY and FYNNEI. This CDR3 comprises 19 residues. With V trimmed by 5 bases and J by 0 bases, 10 bases remained unmatched. In DNA, the CDR3 is TGTGCCAGCAGTCTCCGACTAAGCGGGGGGGCCTCTGGGGCCAACGTCCTGACTTTC. Encoded protein: CASSLRLSGGASGANVLTF.

The chain combines TRBV6-7 with TRBJ1-2; 8 bases are a match to TRBD1. TRBV6-7 has ORF status, its function being uncertain. Trimming removed 0 bases from V and 7 bases from J; junction bases left unmatched: 10. The CDR3 is 16 amino acids. The CDR3 spells CASSYSVIRGQSGYTF. CDR3 coding DNA: TGTGCCAGCAGTTACTCGGTTATCAGGGGGCAAAGTGGCTACACCTTC.

J is TRBJ2-7 and V is TRBV6-5, with 8 bases that match TRBD1. V lost 6 bases, J lost 2 bases, and 6 bases stayed unmatched. CDR3 length: 14 residues. The germline V gene has CDR1 MNHEY and CDR2 SVGAGI. The CDR3 here is CASRGTGGTYEQYF. CDR3 sequence (DNA): TGTGCCAGCAGAGGGACAGGCGGGACCTACGAGCAGTACTTC.

There are a few counts of this clone. The chain links TRBV4-1 to TRBJ1-5; D gene uncertain. This CDR3 comprises 16 residues. V shed 5 bases and J shed 1 base, with 15 bases lying between them. Germline V gene sequence: CDR1 MGHRA, CDR2 YSYEKL. CDR3 nucleotide sequence: TGCGCCAGCAGCAACACGGGATCCTTGAGCAATCAGCCCCAGCATTTT. Translated: CASSNTGSLSNQPQHF.